This is a list of T cell receptor beta chains from one sample in a study of vaccination and CD4 T cells after COVID-19. Their recognized antigens are unknown. Via MiXCR, TCRdb re-called the PCR reads, giving one row per CDR3 protein. The sample shows under 20,000 distinct CDR3 sequences, 70% to 75% of them seen only once. Input material: CD4+ T cells from blood, cultured in vitro. These receptor sequences come from a human donor who had recovered from COVID-19. The CDR3 runs from the conserved cysteine through the conserved F or W. D genes are given only for firm matches. Clone size is stated in some rows and not others, as once, few, many or a class when expanded.

TRBJ1-5,TRBV6-1,NA,NA,TGTGCCAGAAGGAGGGTTTGGCAGCCCCAGCATTTT,CARRRVWQPQHF
TRBJ2-3,TRBV20-1,TRBD2,NA,TGCAGTGCTTGCCGACTAGCGGGCACAGATACGCAGTATTTT,CSACRLAGTDTQYF
TRBJ2-3,TRBV20-1,TRBD2,medium-sized,TGCAGTGCTAGAGCAGCTAGCGGGAGCATCCGCACAGATACGCAGTATTTT,CSARAASGSIRTDTQYF
TRBJ2-7,TRBV7-8,TRBD1,NA,TGTGCCAGCAGCCCAAGACAGGGAGTCAACGAGCAGTACTTC,CASSPRQGVNEQYF
TRBJ1-2,TRBV6-2/TRBV6-3,TRBD1,few,TGTGCCAGCAGCCAGGGACAGCGAGGTGGCTACACCTTC,CASSQGQRGGYTF
TRBJ2-2,TRBV6-2/TRBV6-3,NA,NA,TGTGCCAGCAGTTACTTACGTGTAGACTTTTCCACCGGGGAGCTGTTTTTT,CASSYLRVDFSTGELFF
TRBJ2-7,TRBV6-5,NA,NA,TGTGCCAGCAGTTACTCGAAGGACCATCCAACCTACGAGCAGTACTTC,CASSYSKDHPTYEQYF
TRBJ2-1,TRBV20-1,TRBD2,once,TGCAGTGCTAGCGAGCTAGCGGCGGGCTCCTACAATGAGCAGTTCTTC,CSASELAAGSYNEQFF
TRBJ1-5,TRBV6-1,NA,NA,TGTGCCAGCAGTGAATTCAGGGAGAAAGGGCCCCAGCATTTT,CASSEFREKGPQHF
TRBJ1-2,TRBV7-3,NA,few,TGTGCCAGCAGCTTAATCCCCGGACAGATGGGTGGCTACACCTTC,CASSLIPGQMGGYTF
TRBJ2-7,TRBV2,TRBD1,NA,TGTGCCAGCAGTCGGGACAGTTCCTACGAGCAGTACTTC,CASSRDSSYEQYF
TRBJ2-7,TRBV7-2,NA,once,TGTGCCAGCAGCTTAGTGATAATGATTTACGAGCAGTACTTC,CASSLVIMIYEQYF
TRBJ2-7,TRBV20-1,NA,NA,TGCAGTGCTCGTACAGAACGGACGTTCTACGAGCAGTACTTC,CSARTERTFYEQYF
TRBJ1-1,TRBV7-2,NA,NA,TGTGCCAGCAAGTTTACCGTAGGTGAAGCTTTCTTT,CASKFTVGEAFF
TRBJ2-5,TRBV5-4,TRBD2,NA,TGTGCCAGCAGCTTGGCCAGGACTAGCGGGAGTGGGGAGACCCAGTACTTC,CASSLARTSGSGETQYF
TRBJ2-5,TRBV27,TRBD1,NA,TGTGCCAGCAGTCCTAGAACCCCACGGACAGGGGGGGAGACCCAGTACTTC,CASSPRTPRTGGETQYF
TRBJ1-2,TRBV7-9,NA,NA,TGTGCCAGCAGCTTAGAAACGGATTCCTATGGCTACACCTTC,CASSLETDSYGYTF
TRBJ2-5,TRBV24-1,NA,NA,TGTGCCACCGGCGGTGGGGGCGAGACCCAGTACTTC,CATGGGGETQYF
TRBJ1-6,TRBV27,TRBD1,few,TGTGCCAGCAGAACAGGGGGTAGCTCCTATAATTCACCCCTCCACTTT,CASRTGGSSYNSPLHF
TRBJ1-1,TRBV12-3/TRBV12-4,NA,NA,TGTGCCAGCAGTTTAGGGGTGTCAGGGGTACAAGCTTTCTTT,CASSLGVSGVQAFF
TRBJ2-3,TRBV6-4,TRBD2,few,TGTGCCAGCAGCAGTTACGGGACTAGCGGGGGGACGGATACGCAGTATTTT,CASSSYGTSGGTDTQYF
TRBJ2-7,TRBV19,TRBD1,NA,TGTGCCAGTAGTATAGGCCTCGGACAGGGGATACGAAACGAGCAGTACTTC,CASSIGLGQGIRNEQYF
TRBJ1-2,TRBV7-6,NA,medium-sized,TGTGCCAGCAGCCGGACGTTAAACTATGGCTACACCTTC,CASSRTLNYGYTF
TRBJ2-7,TRBV30,NA,NA,TGTGCCTGGAGTGTAGGGGACTACGAGCAGTACTTC,CAWSVGDYEQYF
TRBJ1-2,TRBV12-5,NA,NA,TGTGCTAGTGGCCCGGATGCGGGACGCCTAGGGGGAAACTATGGCTACACCTTC,CASGPDAGRLGGNYGYTF
TRBJ1-4,TRBV15,TRBD1,NA,TGTGCCACCAGCAGAGACAGGGGGACTAATGAAAAACTGTTTTTT,CATSRDRGTNEKLFF
TRBJ1-1,TRBV7-2,TRBD1,few,TGTGCCAGCAGCCCGTACAGGGGGATGAACACTGAAGCTTTCTTT,CASSPYRGMNTEAFF
TRBJ1-1,TRBV7-2,NA,NA,TGTGCCAGCAGCTTTAAGGGCGCAGGGCAAACTGAAGCTTTCTTT,CASSFKGAGQTEAFF
TRBJ1-2,TRBV7-2,TRBD1,few,TGTGCCAGCAGCCCAAACCAACCGGGACAGCTTTCCGGCTACACCTTC,CASSPNQPGQLSGYTF
TRBJ1-2,TRBV19,NA,NA,TGTGCCAGTAGTTCGAACAGGGATCTCTATGGCTACACCTTC,CASSSNRDLYGYTF
TRBJ2-1,TRBV20-1,NA,NA,TGCAGTGCTAGAGCCCCCCTAGCAGGACGGAACAATGAGCAGTTCTTC,CSARAPLAGRNNEQFF
TRBJ2-3,TRBV24-1,NA,NA,TGTGCCACCAGATCCGCTAGCGGCACAGATACGCAGTATTTT,CATRSASGTDTQYF
TRBJ2-2,TRBV10-2,TRBD1,NA,TGCGCCAGCCAACATAACAGGGGCGCGATCACCGGGGAGCTGTTTTTT,CASQHNRGAITGELFF
TRBJ2-3,TRBV20-1,NA,few,TGCAGTGCAATTGACTCTATCACAGATACGCAGTATTTT,CSAIDSITDTQYF
TRBJ2-7,TRBV29-1,NA,NA,TGCAGCGTACTAACAGCCCTGAGCTCCTACGAGCAGTACTTC,CSVLTALSSYEQYF
TRBJ2-7,TRBV7-2,NA,few,TGTGCCAGCAGCTCTTACCTGACTGACTTTTGGTACTTC,CASSSYLTDFWYF
TRBJ1-6,TRBV6-4,NA,NA,TGTGCCAGCAGTGACAGAAACAATCTAATAGAGGGTTCACCCCTCCACTTT,CASSDRNNLIEGSPLHF
TRBJ2-5,TRBV19,NA,NA,TGTGCCAGTAGTTCTCCTAGTTGGTACGGCAGTCAAGAGACCCAGTACTTC,CASSSPSWYGSQETQYF
TRBJ1-5,TRBV20-1,NA,few,TGCAGTGCTAGGCAGCCGGCAGGGGGCAATCAGCCCCAGCATTTT,CSARQPAGGNQPQHF
TRBJ2-1,TRBV6-5,NA,few,TGTGCCAGCAATTACCGGACACCTTTGGGAATCTACAATGAGCAGTTCTTC,CASNYRTPLGIYNEQFF
TRBJ2-1,TRBV7-2,NA,NA,TGTGCCAGCAGCTTAGTAGCTAGGGTACCGTTCTTC,CASSLVARVPFF
TRBJ2-4,TRBV6-1,NA,NA,TGTGCCAGCACTCTAGCCAAAAACATTCAGTACTTC,CASTLAKNIQYF
TRBJ1-2,TRBV11-2,NA,NA,TGTGCCAGCAGCTTTAGCCTCAACTATGGCTACACCTTC,CASSFSLNYGYTF
TRBJ2-5,TRBV15,TRBD1,NA,TGTGCCACCAGCAGAGGGGGGACAGTTGGAGAGCAAGAGACCCAGTACTTC,CATSRGGTVGEQETQYF
TRBJ2-7,TRBV9,TRBD1,NA,TGTGCCAGCAGCGTAACAGTGGGCAGGGGGCTGGAGGACGAGCAGTACTTC,CASSVTVGRGLEDEQYF
TRBJ1-6,TRBV20-1,NA,few,TGCAGTGCTGACAGAAACGGGCAGGGCGGGTCACCCCTCCACTTT,CSADRNGQGGSPLHF